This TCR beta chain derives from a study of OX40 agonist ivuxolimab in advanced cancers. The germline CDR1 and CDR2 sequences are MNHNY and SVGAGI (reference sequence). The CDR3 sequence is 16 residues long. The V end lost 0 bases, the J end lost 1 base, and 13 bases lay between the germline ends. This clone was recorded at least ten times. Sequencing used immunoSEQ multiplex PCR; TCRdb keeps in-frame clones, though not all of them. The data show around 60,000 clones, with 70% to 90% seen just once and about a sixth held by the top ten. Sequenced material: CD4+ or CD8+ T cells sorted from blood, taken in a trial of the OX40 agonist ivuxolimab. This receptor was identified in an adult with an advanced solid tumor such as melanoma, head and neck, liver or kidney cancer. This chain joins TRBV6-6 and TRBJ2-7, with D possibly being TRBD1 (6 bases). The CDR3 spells CASSYSPYRESYEQYF. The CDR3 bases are TGTGCCAGCAGTTACTCGCCCTACAGGGAGTCCTACGAGCAGTACTTC.